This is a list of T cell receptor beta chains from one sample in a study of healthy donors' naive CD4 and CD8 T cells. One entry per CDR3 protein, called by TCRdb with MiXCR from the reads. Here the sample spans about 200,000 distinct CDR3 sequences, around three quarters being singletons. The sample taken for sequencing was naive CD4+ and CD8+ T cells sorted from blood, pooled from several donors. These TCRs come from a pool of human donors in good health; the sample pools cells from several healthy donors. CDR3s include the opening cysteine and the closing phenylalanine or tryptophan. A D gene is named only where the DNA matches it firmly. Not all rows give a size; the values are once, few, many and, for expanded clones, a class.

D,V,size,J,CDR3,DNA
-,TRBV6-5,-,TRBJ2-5,CASSYAVAQETQYF,TGTGCCAGCAGTTACGCCGTAGCACAAGAGACCCAGTACTTC
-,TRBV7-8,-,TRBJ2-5,CASSRKQEFGTQYF,TGTGCCAGCAGCCGGAAACAGGAATTCGGGACCCAGTACTTC
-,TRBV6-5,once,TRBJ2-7,CASSEALDYEQYF,TGTGCCAGCAGTGAAGCGCTGGACTACGAGCAGTACTTC
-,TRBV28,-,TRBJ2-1,CASSKGSYNEQFF,TGTGCCAGCAGCAAGGGGTCCTACAATGAGCAGTTCTTC
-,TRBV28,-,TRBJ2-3,CASSLWSGTDTQYF,TGTGCCAGCAGTTTATGGTCCGGCACAGATACGCAGTATTTT
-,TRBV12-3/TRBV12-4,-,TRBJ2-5,CASSPIGAQETQYF,TGTGCCAGCAGCCCGATCGGGGCCCAAGAGACCCAGTACTTC
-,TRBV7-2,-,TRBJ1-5,CASSFYPGPGSAQPQHF,TGTGCCAGCAGCTTTTATCCGGGGCCTGGGTCGGCTCAGCCCCAGCATTTT
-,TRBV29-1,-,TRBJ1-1,CSALALETEAFF,TGCAGCGCCCTGGCCCTGGAGACTGAAGCTTTCTTT
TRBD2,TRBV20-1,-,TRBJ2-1,CSAREGLAVYNEQFF,TGCAGTGCTAGAGAGGGACTAGCGGTATACAATGAGCAGTTCTTC
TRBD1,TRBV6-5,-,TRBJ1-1,CASSRTGRITEAFF,TGTGCCAGCAGTCGGACAGGGAGAATCACTGAAGCTTTCTTT
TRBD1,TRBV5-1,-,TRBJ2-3,CASSSTQGPSTDTQYF,TGCGCCAGCAGCAGCACACAGGGGCCTAGCACAGATACGCAGTATTTT
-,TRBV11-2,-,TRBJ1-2,CASSLDSANYGYTF,TGTGCCAGCAGCTTAGACTCAGCTAACTATGGCTACACCTTC
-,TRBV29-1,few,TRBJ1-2,CSISSTGGYTF,TGCAGCATTTCATCAACTGGGGGCTACACCTTC
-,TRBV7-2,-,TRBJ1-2,CASSLDARLSYGYTF,TGTGCCAGCAGCTTGGACGCCCGGCTATCCTATGGCTACACCTTC
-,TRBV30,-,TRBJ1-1,CAWSVGAGNTEAFF,TGTGCCTGGAGTGTTGGGGCGGGGAACACTGAAGCTTTCTTT
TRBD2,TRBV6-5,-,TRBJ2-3,CASSYTILAGVSTQYF,TGTGCCAGCAGTTACACTATACTAGCGGGAGTTAGTACGCAGTATTTT
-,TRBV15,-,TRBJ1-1,CATSRLRDPNTEAFF,TGTGCCACCAGCAGATTGAGGGATCCGAACACTGAAGCTTTCTTT
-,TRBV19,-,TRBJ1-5,CASIPTGEGDQPQHF,TGTGCCAGTATCCCGACAGGCGAAGGGGATCAGCCCCAGCATTTT
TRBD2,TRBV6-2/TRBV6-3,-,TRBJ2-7,CASSYSSRAGEMAYEQYF,TGTGCCAGCAGTTACTCGTCTCGAGCGGGAGAAATGGCCTACGAGCAGTACTTC
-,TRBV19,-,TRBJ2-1,CASSIGVAVKLYNEQFF,TGTGCCAGTAGTATTGGGGTAGCGGTTAAACTTTACAATGAGCAGTTCTTC
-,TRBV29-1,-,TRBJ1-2,CSAPERWDGYTF,TGCAGCGCCCCGGAGAGATGGGATGGCTACACCTTC
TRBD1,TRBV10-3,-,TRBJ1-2,CAISGGQGLSYGYTF,TGTGCCATCAGTGGAGGACAGGGGTTGTCCTATGGCTACACCTTC
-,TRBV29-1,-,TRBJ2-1,CSVDTRRRRSYNEQFF,TGCAGCGTTGATACCCGGAGACGGCGCTCCTACAATGAGCAGTTCTTC
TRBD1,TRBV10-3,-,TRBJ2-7,CAITTGDIYEQYF,TGTGCCATCACGACAGGGGATATCTACGAGCAGTACTTC
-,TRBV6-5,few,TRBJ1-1,CATFYGGNTEAFF,TGTGCCACCTTCTACGGGGGTAACACTGAAGCTTTCTTT
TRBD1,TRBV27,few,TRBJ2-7,CASSRPVLQGSSYEQYF,TGTGCCAGCAGCCGACCGGTTCTACAGGGGTCCTCCTACGAGCAGTACTTC
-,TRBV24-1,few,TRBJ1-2,CATSDFLGYTF,TGTGCCACCAGTGATTTCCTTGGCTACACCTTC
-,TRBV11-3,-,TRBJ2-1,CASSFWDSQSNEQFF,TGTGCCAGCAGCTTTTGGGACTCCCAATCCAATGAGCAGTTCTTC
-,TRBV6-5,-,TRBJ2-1,CASSYDGNSYNEQFF,TGTGCCAGCAGTTACGACGGAAACTCCTACAATGAGCAGTTCTTC
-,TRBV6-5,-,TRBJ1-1,CASPENPNTEAFF,TGTGCCAGCCCCGAAAACCCTAACACTGAAGCTTTCTTT
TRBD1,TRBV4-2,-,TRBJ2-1,CASSQDGQGVDNEQFF,TGTGCCAGCAGCCAAGACGGACAGGGAGTGGACAATGAGCAGTTCTTC
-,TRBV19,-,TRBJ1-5,CASVREIDSNQPQHF,TGTGCCAGTGTTCGGGAAATTGATAGCAATCAGCCCCAGCATTTT
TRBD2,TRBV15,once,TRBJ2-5,CATSRDRGLQETQYF,TGTGCCACCAGCAGAGATAGGGGACTACAAGAGACCCAGTACTTC
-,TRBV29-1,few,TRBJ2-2,CSVESRGQRGTGELFF,TGCAGCGTTGAATCACGGGGGCAGAGGGGAACCGGGGAGCTGTTTTTT
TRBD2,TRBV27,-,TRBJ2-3,CASTLGTSAADTQYF,TGTGCCAGCACCTTGGGGACTAGCGCAGCAGATACGCAGTATTTT
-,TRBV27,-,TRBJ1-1,CASSLGGKTEAFF,TGTGCCAGCAGTTTGGGCGGGAAAACTGAAGCTTTCTTT
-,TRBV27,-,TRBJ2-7,CASRTGLNEQYF,TGTGCCAGTCGGACAGGACTAAACGAGCAGTACTTC
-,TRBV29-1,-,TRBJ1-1,CSVRRVGSNTEAFF,TGCAGCGTTCGCCGGGTCGGTAGTAACACTGAAGCTTTCTTT
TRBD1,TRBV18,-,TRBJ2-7,CASSVDRGPYEQYF,TGTGCCAGCTCAGTTGACAGGGGGCCCTACGAGCAGTACTTC
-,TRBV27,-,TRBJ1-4,CASSLLPAENEKLFF,TGTGCCAGCAGCCTCCTTCCAGCCGAAAATGAAAAACTGTTTTTT
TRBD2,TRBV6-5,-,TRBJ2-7,CASSYSRGGTYEQYF,TGTGCCAGCAGTTACTCCCGCGGGGGTACCTACGAGCAGTACTTC
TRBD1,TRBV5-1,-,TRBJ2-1,CAGSLGPTGVEQFF,TGCGCCGGCAGCTTGGGGCCCACAGGGGTTGAGCAGTTCTTC
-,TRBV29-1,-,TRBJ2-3,CSVAQDTDTQYF,TGCAGCGTTGCACAGGACACAGATACGCAGTATTTT
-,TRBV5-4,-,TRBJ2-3,CASSLPGVGTLYTDTQYF,TGTGCCAGCAGCTTGCCGGGGGTCGGGACGCTTTACACAGATACGCAGTATTTT
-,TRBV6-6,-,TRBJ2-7,CASSWQGASAYEQYF,TGTGCCAGCAGTTGGCAAGGGGCATCTGCCTACGAGCAGTACTTC
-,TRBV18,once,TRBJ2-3,CASSQNGRSTDTQYF,TGTGCCAGCTCACAAAACGGGCGGAGCACAGATACGCAGTATTTT
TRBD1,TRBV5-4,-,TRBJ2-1,CASSWTGSEQFF,TGTGCCAGCAGCTGGACAGGGAGTGAGCAGTTCTTC
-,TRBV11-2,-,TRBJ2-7,CASSLERAVYEQYF,TGTGCCAGCAGCTTAGAAAGGGCGGTCTACGAGCAGTACTTC
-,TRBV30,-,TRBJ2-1,CAWDDGTGASNEQFF,TGTGCCTGGGACGATGGGACGGGGGCCTCCAATGAGCAGTTCTTC
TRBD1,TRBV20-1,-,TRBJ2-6,CSAREGDRGIPTSGANVLTF,TGCAGTGCTAGAGAGGGAGACAGGGGCATTCCCACCTCTGGGGCCAACGTCCTGACTTTC
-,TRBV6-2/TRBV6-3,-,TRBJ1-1,CASSYSEAGQAEAFF,TGTGCCAGCAGTTACTCAGAAGCGGGTCAAGCTGAAGCTTTCTTT
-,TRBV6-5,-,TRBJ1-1,CASSYPTGTVNTEAFF,TGTGCCAGCAGTTACCCAACCGGGACGGTGAACACTGAAGCTTTCTTT
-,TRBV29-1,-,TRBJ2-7,CSVAGEGWVEQYF,TGCAGCGTTGCCGGTGAGGGGTGGGTCGAGCAGTACTTC
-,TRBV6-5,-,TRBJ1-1,CASSPGAREAFF,TGTGCCAGCAGTCCGGGGGCCCGTGAAGCTTTCTTT
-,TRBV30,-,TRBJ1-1,CAWSVGENTEAFF,TGTGCCTGGAGTGTGGGGGAGAACACTGAAGCTTTCTTT